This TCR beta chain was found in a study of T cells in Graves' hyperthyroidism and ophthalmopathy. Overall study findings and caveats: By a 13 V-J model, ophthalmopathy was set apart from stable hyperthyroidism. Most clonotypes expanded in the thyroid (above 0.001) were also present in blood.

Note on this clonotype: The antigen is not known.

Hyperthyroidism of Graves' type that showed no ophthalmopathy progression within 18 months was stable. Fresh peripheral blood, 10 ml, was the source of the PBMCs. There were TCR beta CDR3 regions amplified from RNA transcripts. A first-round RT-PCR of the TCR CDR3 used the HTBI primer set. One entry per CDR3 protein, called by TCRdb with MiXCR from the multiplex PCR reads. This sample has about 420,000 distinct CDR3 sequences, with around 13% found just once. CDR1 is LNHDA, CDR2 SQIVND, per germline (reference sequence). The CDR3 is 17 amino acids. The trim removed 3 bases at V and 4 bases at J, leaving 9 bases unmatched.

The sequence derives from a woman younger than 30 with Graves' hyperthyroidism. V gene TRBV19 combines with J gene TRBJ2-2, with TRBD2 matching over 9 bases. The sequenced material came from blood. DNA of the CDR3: TGTGCCAGTAGTATGGGGTTTGGCGGGAGGGCCACCGGGGAGCTGTTTTTT. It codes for CASSMGFGGRATGELFF.